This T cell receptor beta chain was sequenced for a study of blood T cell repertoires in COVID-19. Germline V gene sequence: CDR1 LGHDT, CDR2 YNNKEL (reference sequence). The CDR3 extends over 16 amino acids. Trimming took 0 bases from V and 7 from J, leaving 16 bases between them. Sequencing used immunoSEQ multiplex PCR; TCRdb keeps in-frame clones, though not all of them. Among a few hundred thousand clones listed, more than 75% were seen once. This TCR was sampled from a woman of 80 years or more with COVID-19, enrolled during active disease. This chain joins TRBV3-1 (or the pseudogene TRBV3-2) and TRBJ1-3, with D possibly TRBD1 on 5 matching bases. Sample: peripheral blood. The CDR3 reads CASSQEGQGLSNTIYF. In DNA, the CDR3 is TGTGCCAGCAGCCAAGAAGGCCAGGGCCTCTCGAACACCATATATTTT.